The 14 T cell receptor beta chains below all came from one sample that was sequenced in a study of cytomegalovirus exposure and HLA in healthy donors. The PCR had 60 Vbeta and 13 Jbeta primers. TCRdb's copy holds only in-frame clones and misses some; the assay was immunoSEQ multiplex PCR. The sample holds 65,000 to 90,000 clones, about 78% seen once. Specimen: PBMCs. The receptors derive from a woman aged 35 to 49 in good health and CMV-seropositive.

The gene calls are TRBV7-3 and TRBJ2-2, with 12 bases identical to TRBD2. CDR1 and CDR2 (germline): SGHTA, FQGTGA. The CDR3 contains 16 residues. With V trimmed by 5 bases and J by 6 bases, 7 bases remained unmatched. DNA for the CDR3: TGTGCCAGCAGCCTATCTAGCGGGGGGGCCGCCGGGGAGCTGTTTTTT. This sequence encodes CASSLSSGGAAGELFF. Using reference TRBV7-3 and TRBJ2-2 for the parts outside the CDR3, the full variable domain is GAGVSQTPSNKVTEKGKYVELRCDPISGHTALYWYRQSLGQGPEFLIYFQGTGAADDSGLPNDRFFAVRPEGSVSTLKIQRTERGDSAVYLCASSLSSGGAAGELFFGEGSRLTVL.

The chain has TRBV6-1 and TRBJ1-1; D remains ambiguous. The CDR3 is 13 residues long. From germline, CDR1 is MNHNS and CDR2 SASEGT. Between the trimmed V and J ends, which lost 7 bases and 5 bases, there was a span of 14 bases. The chain's CDR3 is CASISRGKTEAFF. The CDR3 DNA reads TGTGCCAGCATCAGCCGGGGAAAAACTGAAGCTTTCTTT.

V and J are TRBV11-2 and TRBJ1-5; D uncertain. The CDR3 totals 12 residues. The germline V gene encodes CDR1 SGHAT and CDR2 FQNNGV. Trimming took 5 bases from V and 5 from J, leaving 7 bases between them. CDR3 nucleotide sequence: TGTGCCAGCAGCCACCCGGATCAGCCCCAGCATTTT. Translating it yields CASSHPDQPQHF.

This rearrangement joins TRBV5-1 to TRBJ1-1; the D is unclear. Germline CDR1 and CDR2: SGHRS and YFSETQ. Trimming cost V 5 bases and J 6 bases, with 14 bases left between them. This CDR3 contains 13 residues. The chain's CDR3 is CASRRAGLAEAFF. CDR3 DNA: TGCGCCAGCAGGAGGGCCGGTTTGGCTGAAGCTTTCTTT.

The chain links TRBV19 to TRBJ1-2; 8 nucleotides line up with TRBD1. CDR1 and CDR2 (germline): LNHDA, SQIVND (reference sequence). Trimming at V came to 9 bases and at J to 5 bases, leaving 14 bases not matched to a gene. This CDR3 contains 15 residues. CDR3 protein: CASKNPGQAKYGYTF. In nucleotides, the CDR3 is TGTGCCAGCAAAAACCCGGGACAGGCGAAGTATGGCTACACCTTC.

The chain links TRBV6-1 to TRBJ1-2; D possibly corresponds to TRBD1 (5 bases). The CDR3 contains 13 residues. Germline lookup yields CDR1 MNHNS and CDR2 SASEGT. The ends were cut back, 6 bases at V and 0 bases at J, with 8 bases in the middle. The CDR3 is CASRTTANYGYTF. CDR3 coding DNA: TGTGCCAGCAGGACGACAGCTAACTATGGCTACACCTTC.

The rearrangement uses TRBV9 and TRBJ2-2; 8 nucleotides agree with TRBD1. CDR1 and CDR2 from the germline V gene are SGDLS and YYNGEE. The CDR3 loop spans 16 amino acids. V gave up 3 bases and J gave up 5 bases; unmatched junction bases: 9. The CDR3 reads CASSGQGKGGTGELFF. Here the CDR3 DNA reads TGTGCCAGCAGCGGACAGGGGAAAGGGGGAACCGGGGAGCTGTTTTTT.

This chain uses TRBV29-1 with TRBJ2-2; D gene ambiguous. The CDR3 totals 12 residues. The ends were cut back, 7 bases at V and 4 bases at J, with 10 bases in the middle. The V gene's germline CDR1 is SQVTM and CDR2 ANQGSEA. This CDR3 reads CSAKLSTGELFF. The CDR3 DNA follows: TGCAGCGCTAAGCTATCCACCGGGGAGCTGTTTTTT.

This clone has just one count. The chain has TRBV4-1 and TRBJ2-2; 9 nucleotides match TRBD2. This CDR3 region has 19 residues. Unmatched junction bases numbered 11, after V lost 1 base and J lost 2 bases. CDR1 is MGHRA, CDR2 YSYEKL, per germline. The CDR3 DNA sequence: TGCGCCAGCAGCCAAGCGTCTGGCTCTAGCGGGGTTAACACCGGGGAGCTGTTTTTT. Protein: CASSQASGSSGVNTGELFF.

The chain uses TRBV19 and TRBJ2-1, with 9 positions matching TRBD1. V shed 4 bases and J 4 bases; nucleotides not matched to a gene: 5. Germline assignment: CDR1 LNHDA and CDR2 SQIVND (reference sequence). The CDR3 consists of 15 residues. The CDR3 DNA reads TGTGCCAGTAGTAGGGACAGGGAGGTTTACAATGAGCAGTTCTTC. Its translation is CASSRDREVYNEQFF.

The chain uses TRBV7-2 and TRBJ1-3; TRBD1 might be the D (5 bases). The CDR3 covers 15 residues. V was cut by 5 bases and J by 2 bases, with 13 bases left in between. CDR1 is SGHTA and CDR2 is FQGNSA in the germline V gene. The CDR3 here is CASSLSRGAGNTIYF. CDR3 bases: TGTGCCAGCAGCCTGTCGCGGGGGGCTGGAAACACCATATATTTT.

The V gene is TRBV5-1, the J gene TRBJ2-3; 7 bases align to TRBD1. This CDR3 region has 14 residues. J lost 5 bases, V lost 4 bases, and 7 bases had no gene match. Germline lookup yields CDR1 SGHRS and CDR2 YFSETQ. The CDR3 nucleotides are TGCGCCAGCAGCGCGACAGGGATGGAAGATACGCAGTATTTT. Translating it yields CASSATGMEDTQYF.

The chain has TRBV27 and TRBJ2-7; 9 bases map to TRBD2. The CDR3 totals 14 residues. Unmatched junction bases numbered 11, after V lost 8 bases and J lost 6 bases. CDR1 and CDR2 from the germline V gene are MNHEY and SMNVEV (reference sequence). The DNA for the CDR3 is TGTGCCAGCCGTCTTGCAGCGGGGGGAAGCGAGCAGTACTTC. Protein product: CASRLAAGGSEQYF.

This clone was seen just once. The same CDR3 can be traced to other DNA sequences in this sample. This chain connects TRBV7-2 to TRBJ1-5; a weak D match, TRBD1 (6 bases). The CDR3 totals 15 residues. The germline gives CDR1 SGHTA, CDR2 FQGNSA. Trimming pared 0 bases from V and 2 bases from J, leaving 8 bases between. CDR3 amino acids: CASSLAGGGNQPQHF. The CDR3 region has the DNA TGTGCCAGCAGCTTAGCAGGGGGAGGCAATCAGCCCCAGCATTTT.